This is a list of T cell receptor beta chains from one sample in a study of blood T cell repertoires in COVID-19. Generated by immunoSEQ multiplex PCR, the TCRdb table keeps only in-frame clones and is missing some. The sample lists around 260,000 clones, around 78% seen once, with over 4.5% in the top ten. Sequencing was carried out using peripheral blood. These receptors all stem from a man between 60 and 75 years old who had recovered from COVID-19. CDR3s include the opening cysteine and the closing phenylalanine or tryptophan.

>TRBV19
CASSPNGAGTGTYEQYF
>TRBV5-5
CASSPKVGRAEKLFF
>TRBV19
CASSIGPGGGNQPQHF
>TRBV11-2
CASSFGTGTYEQYF
>TRBV7-8
CASMGTTLNTEAFF
>TRBV5-4
CASSLAAALRNTEAFF
>TRBV6-1
CASSESWGLEGEKLFF
>TRBV7-9
CASSPRGGNEKLFF
>TRBV7-2
CASSLVGLAGGTDTQYF
>TRBV30
CAWGRTGFSPLHF
>TRBV6-5
CASSYPRGNKAPLHF
>TRBV7-9
CASSLPKKLAGARDIQYF
>TRBV29-1
CSVTTGSSYEQYF
>TRBV11-2
CASTLAGSQSYEQYF
>TRBV27
CASSSLAGGRVYEQYF
>TRBV28
CASRGGTPEAFF
>TRBV18
CASSPLTGNSGNTIYF
>TRBV9
CASNPSGNSYEQYF
>TRBV5-1
CASSLFDDTNGYTF
>TRBV19
CASSSRQGANEQYF
>TRBV5-1
CASSTGPANTEAFF
>TRBV18
CASSPPLSGGASNEQFF
>TRBV21-1
CASNGDRTNYGYTF
>TRBV19
CASSTPGAGDETQYF
>TRBV7-9
CASSLLTGDRNEQFF
>TRBV5-1
CASTFFGGSSTDTQYF
>TRBV7-9
CASAGQGRSPLHF
>TRBV5-1
CASSPETGSTGTQYF
>TRBV2
CASSGTGRQPQHF
>TRBV30
CAWNPGGDEQYF
>TRBV3-1/TRBV3-2
CASSQRGTGNSYEQYF
>TRBV6-5
CASTREGTNEQFF
>TRBV3-1/TRBV3-2
CASSRTGGVSPLHF
>TRBV14
CASSQGQGYYEQYF
>TRBV11-2
CASSLVASGSAYF
>TRBV5-1
CASSLALNTGELFF